This entry lists 22 T cell receptor beta chains sequenced from one sample in a study of blood T cells in healthy people across ages. The second PCR ran roughly 6 to 11 cycles with a sample-barcoded 5' primer and J-beta primers. TCRdb reanalysed the 5' RACE reads using MiXCR and keeps one entry per CDR3 protein. The table includes hundreds of thousands of distinct CDR3 sequences, about 25% detected once. Sequencing input: blood. These receptors were collected from a woman between 65 and 79 years old in good health.

The chain couples TRBV9 to TRBJ2-5, with 10 nucleotides matching TRBD2. The CDR3 contains 15 residues. Looked up from germline, CDR1 is SGDLS and CDR2 is YYNGEE. V shed 3 bases and J 4 bases; nucleotides not matched to a gene: 6. In nucleotides, the CDR3 is TGTGCCAGCAGCGCGACCACTAGCGGGGTAGAGACCCAGTACTTC. Residues: CASSATTSGVETQYF.

This clonotype was observed a few times. The genes are TRBV6-1 and TRBJ2-7, with 8 bases matching TRBD1. V dropped 8 bases and J dropped 2; count of bases not matched to a gene: 5. The CDR3 totals 13 residues. Looked up from germline, CDR1 is MNHNS and CDR2 is SASEGT. The CDR3 loop is CASFDRGPYEQYF. The CDR3 DNA follows: TGTGCCAGCTTTGACAGGGGCCCCTACGAGCAGTACTTC.

The V call is TRBV29-1, the J call TRBJ2-1; D remains ambiguous. Germline loops: CDR1 SQVTM, CDR2 ANQGSEA. This CDR3 comprises 14 residues. Trimming removed 5 bases at V and 4 bases at J, with 15 bases between. This chain's CDR3 is CSVPWKSRYNEQFF. For the CDR3, the DNA is TGCAGCGTTCCCTGGAAGTCGCGTTACAATGAGCAGTTCTTC.

This clonotype occurred a few times. The rearrangement links TRBV7-2 to TRBJ2-2, with 7 bases aligning to TRBD2. The trim removed 4 bases at V and 2 bases at J, leaving 7 bases unmatched. Per the germline V gene, CDR1 is SGHTA and CDR2 is FQGNSA. The CDR3 spans 16 residues. For the CDR3, the DNA is TGTGCCAGCAGCTCGACGCCGGGGGGAAACACCGGGGAGCTGTTTTTT. Its protein product is CASSSTPGGNTGELFF.

The gene calls are TRBV25-1 and TRBJ2-4; D call uncertain. V dropped 2 bases and J dropped 1 base, with 6 bases sitting between them. The CDR3 has 14 residues. Germline assignment: CDR1 MGHDK and CDR2 SYGVNS. The CDR3 nucleotides are TGTGCCAGCAGTGAACCGGGTGCCAAAAACATTCAGTACTTC. Translating it yields CASSEPGAKNIQYF.

Comment on this clonotype: An end of the junction does not agree with germline; a read error may underlie this. This sequence joins TRBV7-3 and TRBJ2-5; 7 bases agree with TRBD1. Per the germline V gene, CDR1 is SGHTA and CDR2 is FQGTGA. This CDR3 has 15 residues. The CDR3 loop reads CASSKGPGQQETLYF. CDR3 coding DNA: TGTGCCAGCAGCAAAGGACCGGGACAGCAAGAGACCCTGTACTTC. Drawing the rest from reference TRBV7-3 and TRBJ2-5, the complete variable domain is GAGVSQTPSNKVTEKGKYVELRCDPISGHTALYWYRQSLGQGPEFLIYFQGTGAADDSGLPNDRFFAVRPEGSVSTLKIQRTERGDSAVYLCASSKGPGQQETLYFGPGTRLLVL.

This clonotype was detected a few times. CDR3 amino acids: CASNYRGRVDIQYF. The CDR3 nucleotides are TGTGCCAGCAACTACAGGGGGCGGGTAGACATTCAGTACTTC. The chain uses TRBV21-1 and TRBJ2-4; the table's D call, TRBD1, has no DNA check behind it. TRBV21-1 is marked as a pseudogene. The CDR3 sequence is 14 residues long.

This clonotype was seen a handful of times. The rearrangement joins TRBV5-1 to TRBJ2-6, with D perhaps matching TRBD1 (5 bases). CDR3 length equals 16 residues. V lost 7 bases, J lost 3 bases, and 17 bases lay in between. Per germline, CDR1 SGHRS and CDR2 YFSETQ. In DNA form, the CDR3 reads TGCGCCAGCTTGCAGGGCCCACAGGATGGGGCCAACGTCCTGACTTTC. As protein: CASLQGPQDGANVLTF.

This clonotype was detected only a few times. The chain joins TRBV11-2 to TRBJ2-5; 11 bases align to TRBD2. The DNA matches TRBJ2-1 better at its end, which makes the J call doubtful. Germline CDR1 reads SGHAT; CDR2 reads FQNNGV. The CDR3 length is 15 residues. The CDR3 protein is CASSFSGRAGNEQFF. The CDR3 bases are TGTGCCAGCAGCTTTAGCGGGAGGGCCGGCAATGAGCAGTTCTTC.

Worth noting for this clonotype: One junction end does not reproduce the germline sequence, and a read error may be involved. This rearrangement joins TRBV9 to TRBJ2-1, with TRBD2 identical over 11 bases. The CDR3 contains 15 residues. From germline, CDR1 is SGDLS and CDR2 YYNGEE. The CDR3 bases are TGTGCCAGCAGCCCTCGACTAGCGGGATACAATGGGCAGTTCTTC. Its protein product is CASSPRLAGYNGQFF.

This clonotype was found a few times. CDR3 region: CASSLGQSNEQFF. CDR3 nucleotide sequence: TGTGCCAGCAGCCTGGGACAGTCCAATGAGCAGTTCTTC. The chain uses TRBV28 and TRBJ2-1; TRBD1 matches 7 bases. In germline, CDR1 is MDHEN, CDR2 SYDVKM. This CDR3 comprises 13 residues. Unmatched junction bases numbered 5, after V lost 6 bases and J lost 6 bases.

The chain recombines TRBV10-3 with TRBJ2-7; TRBD1 agrees at 7 bases. The V segment lost 4 bases and the J segment 8 bases; nucleotides outside the gene matches: 8. Germline V lookup: CDR1 ENHRY, CDR2 SYGVKD. This CDR3 contains 13 residues. Written as DNA, the CDR3 is TGTGCCATCAGTGTGCCGGGACAGCTGCAGCAGTACTTC. It specifies CAISVPGQLQQYF.

This clonotype came up many times. The chain couples TRBV7-2 to TRBJ2-1, with unresolved D. With 0 bases removed from V and 6 bases from J, the gap between germline ends came to 3 bases. Per germline, CDR1 SGHTA and CDR2 FQGNSA. CDR3 size: 12 residues. The CDR3 loop reads CASSLASNEQFF. DNA of the CDR3: TGTGCCAGCAGCTTAGCTTCCAATGAGCAGTTCTTC.

The rearrangement uses TRBV5-1 and TRBJ2-3, with 12 positions matching TRBD2. Germline loops: CDR1 SGHRS, CDR2 YFSETQ. Losses at the gene ends were 3 bases for V and 0 bases for J; bases not matched to a gene: 2. This CDR3 spans 16 amino acids. CDR3 residues: CASSWTSGISTDTQYF. As DNA, the CDR3 is TGCGCCAGCAGCTGGACTAGCGGGATAAGCACAGATACGCAGTATTTT. The entire variable domain, with the rest obtained from reference TRBV5-1 and TRBJ2-3, is as follows: KAGVTQTPRYLIKTRGQQVTLSCSPISGHRSVSWYQQTPGQGLQFLFEYFSETQRNKGNFPGRFSGRQFSNSRSEMNVSTLELGDSALYLCASSWTSGISTDTQYFGPGTRLTVL.

V is TRBV3-1 and J is TRBJ1-1, with 10 bases fitting TRBD1. This CDR3 is 16 amino acids long. Germline loops: CDR1 LGHDT, CDR2 YNNKEL (reference sequence). With V trimmed by 6 bases and J by 1 base, 8 bases remained unmatched. The CDR3 loop reads CASRAGTGVRNTEAFF. The CDR3 region has the DNA TGTGCCAGCAGAGCCGGGACAGGGGTTCGGAACACTGAAGCTTTCTTT.

The chain employs TRBV29-1 and TRBJ1-1; 7 nucleotides align to TRBD1. Germline CDR1 is SQVTM and CDR2 is ANQGSEA. The V gene end was trimmed by 4 bases and the J gene end by 6 bases; junction bases not matched to a gene: 8. The CDR3 loop spans 13 amino acids. CDR3: CSVATGFWAEAFF. For the CDR3, the DNA is TGCAGCGTTGCGACAGGGTTTTGGGCTGAAGCTTTCTTT. Combining the CDR3 with reference TRBV29-1 and TRBJ1-1 gives the whole variable domain SAVISQKPSRDICQRGTSLTIQCQVDSQVTMMFWYRQQPGQSLTLIATANQGSEATYESGFVIDKFPISRPNLTFSTLTVSNMSPEDSSIYLCSVATGFWAEAFFGQGTRLTVV.

The chain employs TRBV7-2 and TRBJ2-5; D is perhaps TRBD2 (5 bases). The germline V gene has CDR1 SGHTA and CDR2 FQGNSA. Deletions cut 4 bases from V and 2 bases from J, with 14 bases between. There are 15 residues in the CDR3. This CDR3 is CASSSFGSGQETQYF. The CDR3 DNA is TGTGCCAGCAGCTCCTTTGGCTCGGGACAAGAGACCCAGTACTTC.

This chain links TRBV9 with TRBJ2-3; 7 nucleotides match TRBD1. J was trimmed by 0 bases and V by 3 bases; bases with no gene match: 4. Germline V gene sequence: CDR1 SGDLS, CDR2 YYNGEE. The CDR3 consists of 15 residues. The CDR3: CASSDRDRSTDTQYF. CDR3 nucleotides: TGTGCCAGCAGCGACCGGGACAGAAGCACAGATACGCAGTATTTT.

This clonotype was detected a few times. The rearrangement uses TRBV28 and TRBJ2-6; D possibly corresponds to TRBD1 (5 bases). The CDR3 has 17 residues. Germline values: CDR1 MDHEN, CDR2 SYDVKM. Trimming left V 2 bases short and J 0 bases short, with 11 bases between. CDR3 sequence reads: CASSLPGLSSGANVLTF. In DNA, the CDR3 is TGTGCCAGCAGTTTACCAGGGCTAAGCTCTGGGGCCAACGTCCTGACTTTC.

This chain joins TRBV6-5 and TRBJ2-3; the D call may be TRBD1 or TRBD2 (5 bases each). The germline V gene has CDR1 MNHEY and CDR2 SVGAGI. The V gene lost 0 bases and the J gene lost 4 bases, with 8 bases spanning the gap. CDR3 length equals 14 residues. CDR3 sequence (DNA): TGTGCCAGCAGTTACTCGAGGGGCCCAGATACGCAGTATTTT. Translation gives CASSYSRGPDTQYF.

In its sample, this clonotype was seen many times. The V and J genes are TRBV28 and TRBJ2-5; no definite D call. The CDR3 extends over 11 amino acids. Trimming cost V 6 bases and J 7 bases, with 9 bases left between them. Germline CDR1 is MDHEN and CDR2 is SYDVKM. The CDR3 loop is CASSTLRTQYF. CDR3 DNA sequence: TGTGCCAGCAGCACCCTACGGACCCAGTACTTC.

This clonotype has only a few counts. The genes are TRBV18 and TRBJ1-2; tentative D call: TRBD1 (5 bases). Germline CDR1 and CDR2: KGHSH and LQKENI. The CDR3 runs to 15 residues. With 3 bases removed from V and 0 bases from J, the gap between germline ends came to 11 bases. As DNA, the CDR3 is TGTGCCAGCTCACCTCTTGACAGAGCTAACTATGGCTACACCTTC. Translated, it gives CASSPLDRANYGYTF.